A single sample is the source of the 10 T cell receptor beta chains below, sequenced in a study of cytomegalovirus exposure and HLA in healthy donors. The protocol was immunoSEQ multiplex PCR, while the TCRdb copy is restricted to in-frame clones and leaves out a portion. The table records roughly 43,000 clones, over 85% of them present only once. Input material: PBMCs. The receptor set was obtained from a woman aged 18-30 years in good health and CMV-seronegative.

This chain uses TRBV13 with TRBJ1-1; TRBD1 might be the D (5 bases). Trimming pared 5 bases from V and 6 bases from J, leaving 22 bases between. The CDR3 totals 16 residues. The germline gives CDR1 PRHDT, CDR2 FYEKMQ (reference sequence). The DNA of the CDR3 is TGTGCCAGCAGCCTCGACGCCGGGGGACGGAGGGCTGAAGCTTTCTTT. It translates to CASSLDAGGRRAEAFF.

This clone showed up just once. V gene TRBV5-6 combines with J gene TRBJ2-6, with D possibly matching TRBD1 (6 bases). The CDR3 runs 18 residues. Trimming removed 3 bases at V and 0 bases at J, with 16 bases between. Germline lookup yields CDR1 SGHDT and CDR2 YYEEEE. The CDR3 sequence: CASSSPPGASSGANVLTF. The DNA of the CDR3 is TGTGCCAGCAGCTCCCCCCCAGGGGCTAGCTCTGGGGCCAACGTCCTGACTTTC.

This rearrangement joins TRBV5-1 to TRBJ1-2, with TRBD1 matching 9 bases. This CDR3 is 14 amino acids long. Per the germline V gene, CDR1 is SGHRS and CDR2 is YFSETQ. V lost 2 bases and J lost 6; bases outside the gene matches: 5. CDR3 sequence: CASSFLQGADGYTF. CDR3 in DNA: TGCGCCAGCAGCTTCCTACAGGGGGCCGATGGCTACACCTTC. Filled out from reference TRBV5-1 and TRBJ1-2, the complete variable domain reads KAGVTQTPRYLIKTRGQQVTLSCSPISGHRSVSWYQQTPGQGLQFLFEYFSETQRNKGNFPGRFSGRQFSNSRSEMNVSTLELGDSALYLCASSFLQGADGYTFGSGTRLTVV.

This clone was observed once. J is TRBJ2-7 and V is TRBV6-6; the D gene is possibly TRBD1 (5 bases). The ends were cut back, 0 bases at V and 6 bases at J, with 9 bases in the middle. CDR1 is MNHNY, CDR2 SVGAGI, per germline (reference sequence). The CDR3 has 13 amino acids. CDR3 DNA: TGTGCCAGCAGTTACTCTAGTAGGGGCGAGCAGTACTTC. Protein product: CASSYSSRGEQYF.

The chain's CDR3 is CASSLTGDADTQYF. The CDR3 DNA is TGTGCCAGCAGTCTTACAGGGGACGCAGATACGCAGTATTTT. The chain has TRBV28 and TRBJ2-3; TRBD1 matches at 7 bases. Germline V gene sequence: CDR1 MDHEN, CDR2 SYDVKM. CDR3 length: 14 residues. Unmatched junction bases numbered 6, after V lost 5 bases and J lost 4 bases.

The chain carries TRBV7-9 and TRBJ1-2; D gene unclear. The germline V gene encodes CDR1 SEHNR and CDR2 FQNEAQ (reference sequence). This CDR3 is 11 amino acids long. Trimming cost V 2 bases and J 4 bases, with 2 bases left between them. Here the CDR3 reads CASSLLYGYTF. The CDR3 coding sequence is TGTGCCAGCAGCTTACTCTATGGCTACACCTTC.

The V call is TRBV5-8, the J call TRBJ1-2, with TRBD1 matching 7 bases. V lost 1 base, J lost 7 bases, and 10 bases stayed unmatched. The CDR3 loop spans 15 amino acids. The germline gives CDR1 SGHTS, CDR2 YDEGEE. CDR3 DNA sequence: TGTGCCAGCAGCTTGCCTCGACAGGGCTTTTCTGGCTACACCTTC. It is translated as CASSLPRQGFSGYTF. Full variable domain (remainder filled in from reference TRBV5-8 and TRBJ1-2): EAGVTQSPTHLIKTRGQQATLRCSPISGHTSVYWYQQALGLGLQFLLWYDEGEERNRGNFPPRFSGRQFPNYSSELNVNALELEDSALYLCASSLPRQGFSGYTFGSGTRLTVV.

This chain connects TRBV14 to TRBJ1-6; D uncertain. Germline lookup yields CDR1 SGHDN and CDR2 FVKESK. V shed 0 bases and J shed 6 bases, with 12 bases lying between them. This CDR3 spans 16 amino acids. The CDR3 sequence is CASSQDSGLSNSPLHF. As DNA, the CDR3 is TGTGCCAGCAGCCAAGATTCTGGACTCTCTAATTCACCCCTCCACTTT.

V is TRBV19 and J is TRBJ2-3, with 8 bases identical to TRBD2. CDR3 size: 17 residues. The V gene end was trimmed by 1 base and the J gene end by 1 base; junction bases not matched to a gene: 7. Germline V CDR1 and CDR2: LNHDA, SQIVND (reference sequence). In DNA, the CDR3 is TGTGCCAGTAGTATAGGTGCAGCGGGGGCCCGCACAGATACGCAGTATTTT. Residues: CASSIGAAGARTDTQYF.

CDR3 protein: CASSYPEGRGYTF. The CDR3 DNA is TGTGCCAGCAGTTACCCTGAAGGCAGGGGCTACACCTTC. The chain uses TRBV6-5 and TRBJ1-2; D unclear. The CDR3 runs 13 residues. In germline, CDR1 is MNHEY, CDR2 SVGAGI. The V end was cut by 2 bases, the J end by 8 bases, with 12 bases between.